The 18 T cell receptor beta chains below come from one sample, sequenced in a study of read filtering for tumor transcriptome and immune sequencing. From roughly 390 ng of RNA, a library with molecular barcoded alpha/delta and beta/gamma adaptors was made. TCRdb re-analysed the reads in MiXCR, keeping a single row per CDR3 protein. The sample has about 50,000 distinct CDR3 sequences; 15% to 20% are singletons. Material for sequencing was a population of CD138-negative cells sorted from bone marrow. The receptors derive from a donor aged 40 or older with multiple myeloma.

This clonotype showed up many times. This chain connects TRBV20-1 to TRBJ2-5; possible D gene TRBD1, 5 bases. Germline assignment: CDR1 DFQATT and CDR2 SNEGSKA (reference sequence). The V and J ends lost 3 bases and 3 bases respectively, with 14 bases between them. This CDR3 has 14 residues. CDR3 loop: CSARGQGGKETQYF. CDR3 DNA sequence: TGCAGTGCTAGGGGGCAGGGCGGTAAAGAGACCCAGTACTTC.

There are a few counts of this clonotype. This chain connects TRBV6-5 to TRBJ2-2; a possible D gene is TRBD2 (6 bases). V shed 6 bases and J shed 3 bases, with 11 bases lying between them. CDR1 and CDR2 (germline): MNHEY, SVGAGI. The CDR3 totals 14 residues. CDR3 nucleotide sequence: TGTGCCAGCAGGGACTACAAGGACACCGGGGAGCTGTTTTTT. Protein product: CASRDYKDTGELFF.

The sample holds many counts of this clonotype. V is TRBV4-2 and J is TRBJ2-3; the D gene is possibly TRBD1 (6 bases). V was trimmed by 8 bases and J by 5 bases, leaving 14 bases between them. The V gene's germline CDR1 is LGHNA and CDR2 YNFKEQ. The CDR3 has 13 residues. CDR3 in amino acids: CASWGKGVDTQYF. The CDR3 DNA follows: TGTGCCAGCTGGGGAAAGGGGGTAGATACGCAGTATTTT.

This clonotype has at least ten counts. The junction departs from germline at one end; a sequencing error may be responsible. The chain joins TRBV7-2 to TRBJ2-3; D not certain. The CDR3 contains 14 residues. In germline, CDR1 is SGHTA, CDR2 FQGNSA. DNA of the CDR3: TGTGCCAGCAGCTACACGGATAGCACAGATATGCAGTATTTT. The encoded protein is CASSYTDSTDMQYF.

This clonotype was counted many times. The chain couples TRBV7-2 to TRBJ1-1, with D unresolved. The CDR3 runs 13 residues. Trimming took 6 bases from V and 2 from J, leaving 10 bases between them. Germline values: CDR1 SGHTA, CDR2 FQGNSA. The DNA for the CDR3 is TGTGCCAGCAGTCTCCCGGGAAACACTGAAGCTTTCTTT. It is translated as CASSLPGNTEAFF.

This clonotype has more than one count but fewer than ten. This rearrangement joins TRBV12-3 or TRBV12-4 to TRBJ1-5; D remains unclear. With 0 bases removed from V and 11 bases from J, the gap between germline ends came to 8 bases. CDR3 size: 12 residues. The DNA of the CDR3 is TGTGCCAGCAGTTTAGCGCGGGAGGCCCAGCATTTT. Translated: CASSLAREAQHF.

This clonotype was observed many times. This rearrangement joins TRBV29-1 to TRBJ2-7; 8 nucleotides agree with TRBD1. The germline gives CDR1 SQVTM, CDR2 ANQGSEA. The ends lost 0 bases at V and 6 bases at J; junction bases unmatched: 4. The CDR3 has 13 amino acids. The CDR3, as DNA: TGCAGCGTTGAAGAGACAGGGGTCGGCGAGCAGTACTTC. Its protein is CSVEETGVGEQYF.

Points on this clonotype: A much larger clone differs by one base, so this may be a read error. The chain has TRBV28 and TRBJ2-7; D gene uncertain. The CDR3 sequence is 12 residues long. Trimming took 6 bases from V and 5 from J, leaving 11 bases between them. The germline V gene encodes CDR1 MDHEN and CDR2 SYDVKM. In DNA form, the CDR3 reads TGTGCCAGCAGGAGTGGGGTCGACGAGCAGTACTTC. It is translated as CASRSGVDEQYF.

This clonotype was observed many times. The rearrangement joins TRBV9 to TRBJ2-1; 10 bases line up with TRBD2. Germline lookup yields CDR1 SGDLS and CDR2 YYNGEE. The ends lost 2 bases at V and 1 base at J; junction bases unmatched: 12. The CDR3 covers 19 residues. The CDR3 protein is CASSVSPGTSERSYNEQFF. The CDR3 DNA sequence: TGTGCCAGCAGCGTTTCACCCGGGACTAGCGAACGATCCTACAATGAGCAGTTCTTC.

This clonotype has ten or more counts. V is TRBV12-5 and J is TRBJ1-1; D not certain. V was cut by 2 bases and J by 4 bases, with 8 bases left in between. Per germline, CDR1 LGHNT and CDR2 FRNRAP. This CDR3 has 13 residues. CDR3 residues: CASGLWGVTEAFF. Written as DNA, the CDR3 is TGTGCTAGTGGTTTGTGGGGAGTCACTGAAGCTTTCTTT.

This clonotype turned up a few times. The rearrangement uses TRBV5-1 and TRBJ2-5; 8 bases fit TRBD2. This CDR3 is 15 amino acids long. V was pared by 2 bases and J by 5 bases, with 8 bases of the junction left unmatched. Germline lookup yields CDR1 SGHRS and CDR2 YFSETQ. Here the CDR3 reads CASSFGGGPGETQYF. The CDR3 DNA reads TGCGCCAGCAGCTTCGGCGGGGGGCCGGGGGAGACCCAGTACTTC.

In this sample, this clonotype turned up many times. The V and J genes are TRBV7-2 and TRBJ2-1; tentative D call: TRBD1 (6 bases). The CDR3 contains 16 residues. In germline, CDR1 is SGHTA, CDR2 FQGNSA. V was trimmed by 5 bases and J by 0 bases, leaving 14 bases between them. This CDR3 is CASSAGQTSSYNEQFF. The CDR3 bases are TGTGCCAGCAGCGCAGGACAGACCAGCTCCTACAATGAGCAGTTCTTC. Combining the CDR3 with reference TRBV7-2 and TRBJ2-1 gives the whole variable domain GAGVSQSPSNKVTEKGKDVELRCDPISGHTALYWYRQSLGQGLEFLIYFQGNSAPDKSGLPSDRFSAERTGGSVSTLTIQRTQQEDSAVYLCASSAGQTSSYNEQFFGPGTRLTVL.

This clonotype was counted at least ten times. The chain is built from TRBV20-1 and TRBJ2-6, with a possible D match to TRBD1 (6 bases). V shed 6 bases and J shed 4 bases, with 13 bases lying between them. CDR1 and CDR2 from the germline V gene are DFQATT and SNEGSKA (reference sequence). The CDR3 has 14 amino acids. The CDR3 region has the DNA TGCAGTGCCTTTCGCCAGGGGGGGGCCAACGTCCTGACTTTC. Translation: CSAFRQGGANVLTF.

Concerning this clonotype: A single base separates this from a much larger clone, so it may be a read error. This chain connects TRBV2 to TRBJ2-3; 10 nucleotides align to TRBD2. The J segment lost 6 bases and the V segment lost 8 bases, leaving 11 bases of the junction unmatched. Germline CDR1 SNHLY, CDR2 FYNNEI. The CDR3 runs to 15 residues. The CDR3 DNA reads TGTGCCAGCCGTGGACAAGCGGGAGGGCCGGATACGCAGTATTTT. This translates into CASRGQAGGPDTQYF.

This clonotype was picked up many times. The chain carries TRBV6-2 or TRBV6-3 and TRBJ2-3; possibly TRBD2 for D (5 bases). The germline V and J ends were trimmed by 6 bases and 7 bases, with 17 bases remaining between them. CDR1 and CDR2 (germline): MNHEY, SVGEGT. The CDR3 has 14 amino acids. CDR3 DNA: TGTGCCAGCAGACGGGCCCAGCCGGGGAATACGCAGTATTTT. This translates into CASRRAQPGNTQYF.

With regard to this clonotype: Relative to the germline gene, one junction end is altered; a read error may explain this. CDR3 coding DNA: TGCGCCAGCAGTCAGGCTAGCGGATACAATGAGCAGTTCTTT. Protein sequence: CASSQASGYNEQFF. This chain connects TRBV4-3 to TRBJ2-1; 7 nucleotides line up with TRBD2. CDR1 is LGHNA, CDR2 YSLEER, per germline. The CDR3 is made up of 14 amino acids.

This clonotype was seen ten or more times. The chain combines TRBV7-3 with TRBJ2-5; 13 bases map to TRBD2. V gave up 5 bases and J gave up 5 bases; unmatched junction bases: 5. The CDR3 contains 15 residues. Germline CDR1 reads SGHTA; CDR2 reads FQGTGA. As DNA, the CDR3 is TGTGCCAGCAGCCGCGAGGGACTAGCGGGGGAGACCCAGTACTTC. This encodes CASSREGLAGETQYF.

J is TRBJ2-3 and V is TRBV24-1, with TRBD2 as a possible D gene (7 bases). Germline V gene lookup returns CDR1 KGHDR and CDR2 SFDVKD. V was pared by 8 bases and J by 5 bases, with 16 bases between. This CDR3 has 14 residues. CDR3 loop: CATMRGGAKDTQYF. As DNA, the CDR3 is TGTGCCACCATGCGAGGGGGGGCTAAAGATACGCAGTATTTT.